Following are 17 T cell receptor beta chains from one sample sequenced in a study of blood T cell repertoires in COVID-19. Using immunoSEQ multiplex PCR, the repertoire was profiled, and TCRdb retains in-frame clones only, with some absent. The repertoire holds approximately 21,000 clones, more than 65% seen once, with 56% in the top ten. The sequencing input was peripheral blood. The source of these receptors is a man older than 75 with acute or convalescent COVID-19.

This chain connects TRBV7-8 to TRBJ2-7; 7 bases match TRBD1. CDR3 size: 15 residues. CDR1 SGHVS and CDR2 FQNEAQ come from the germline V gene. Germline trimming cut 5 bases from V and 5 bases from J; bases unmatched to any gene: 12. As DNA, the CDR3 is TGTGCCAGCAGCATTAGGAGACAGGGTGTACACGAGCAGTACTTC. Protein: CASSIRRQGVHEQYF.

The rearrangement joins TRBV6-1 to TRBJ2-1, with 10 nucleotides matching TRBD2. Per germline, CDR1 MNHNS and CDR2 SASEGT. J lost 10 bases, V lost 6 bases, and 9 bases had no gene match. The CDR3 is made up of 14 amino acids. This CDR3 is CASSGLAVSGEQFF. DNA for the CDR3: TGTGCCAGCAGCGGACTAGCGGTATCTGGGGAGCAGTTCTTC.

This clone came up once. The J gene is TRBJ1-1, the V gene TRBV5-4; 10 bases are a match to TRBD1. In germline, CDR1 is SGHNT, CDR2 YYREEE (reference sequence). Trimming cost V 4 bases and J 8 bases; bases outside gene matches: 14. CDR3 length equals 16 residues. The CDR3, as DNA: TGTGCCAGCAGCATAAAGACAGGGGGCGCGTACGGGGAAGCTTTCTTT. Translation gives CASSIKTGGAYGEAFF.

The chain has TRBV4-2 and TRBJ1-6; the D gene is possibly TRBD1 (6 bases). The CDR3 runs 15 residues. CDR1 is LGHNA and CDR2 is YNFKEQ in the germline V gene. Trimming cost V 2 bases and J 9 bases, with 14 bases left between them. The CDR3 nucleotides are TGTGCCAGCAGCCAAACTGGACAGTATGGTTCACCCCTCCACTTT. It codes for CASSQTGQYGSPLHF.

This chain links TRBV30 with TRBJ2-7; TRBD1 matches at 8 bases. Trimming took 3 bases from V and 5 from J; bases not matched to a gene: 12. The CDR3 is 15 residues long. Germline V lookup: CDR1 GTSNPN, CDR2 SVGIG (reference sequence). The CDR3 region is CAWSLELYRGDEQYF. As DNA, the CDR3 is TGTGCCTGGAGCCTAGAATTGTACAGGGGGGACGAGCAGTACTTC. Supplemented by reference TRBV30 and TRBJ2-7, the full variable domain reads SQTIHQWPATLVQPVGSPLSLECTVEGTSNPNLYWYRQAAGRGLQLLFYSVGIGQISSEVPQNLSASRPQDRQFILSSKKLLLSDSGFYLCAWSLELYRGDEQYFGPGTRLTVT.

The chain carries TRBV28 and TRBJ2-4, with 7 bases aligning to TRBD2. The CDR3 runs to 16 residues. The germline gives CDR1 MDHEN, CDR2 SYDVKM. The V segment lost 2 bases and the J segment 0 bases; nucleotides outside the gene matches: 4. CDR3 in DNA: TGTGCCAGCAGTTTAGTAGCGGGTTTAGCCAAAAACATTCAGTACTTC. As protein: CASSLVAGLAKNIQYF. Supplemented by reference TRBV28 and TRBJ2-4, the full variable domain reads DVKVTQSSRYLVKRTGEKVFLECVQDMDHENMFWYRQDPGLGLRLIYFSYDVKMKEKGDIPEGYSVSREKKERFSLILESASTNQTSMYLCASSLVAGLAKNIQYFGAGTRLSVL.

This chain uses TRBV14 with TRBJ2-2, with D possibly matching TRBD2 (5 bases). V lost 4 bases and J 6 bases, leaving 12 bases between the germline ends. This CDR3 spans 14 amino acids. CDR1 and CDR2 from the germline V gene are SGHDN and FVKESK. In nucleotides, the CDR3 is TGTGCCAGCAGCCTTCGACCTAGCCCCGGGGAGCTGTTTTTT. Protein: CASSLRPSPGELFF.

This clone has just a few counts. This chain connects TRBV20-1 to TRBJ1-2, with no clear D. Trimming cost V 3 bases and J 2 bases, with 4 bases left between them. CDR1 is DFQATT, CDR2 SNEGSKA, per germline (reference sequence). The CDR3 runs 11 residues. DNA for the CDR3: TGCAGTGCTAGTTCAAACTATGGCTACACCTTC. Translated, it gives CSASSNYGYTF.

J is TRBJ1-5 and V is TRBV19; TRBD1 is a possible D gene (6 bases). The CDR3 is 18 residues long. Trimming cost V 3 bases and J 1 base, with 19 bases left between them. Germline CDR1 reads LNHDA; CDR2 reads SQIVND (reference sequence). For the CDR3, the DNA is TGTGCCAGTAGTATTGTGGGACACAGCCTCGAAAGCAATCAGCCCCAGCATTTT. This translates into CASSIVGHSLESNQPQHF.

V is TRBV18 and J is TRBJ1-1, with TRBD1 matching over 8 bases. V trimming: 3 bases; J trimming: 3 bases; junction bases outside the gene matches: 9. The CDR3 is 16 residues long. The germline CDR1 and CDR2 sequences are KGHSH and LQKENI. The CDR3 region has the DNA TGTGCCAGCTCACCCGGACAGGGTGTGGGAGACACTGAAGCTTTCTTT. Protein product: CASSPGQGVGDTEAFF.

This rearrangement joins TRBV11-3 to TRBJ2-2; 11 nucleotides match TRBD2. Looked up from germline, CDR1 is SGHNT and CDR2 is YENEEA. V trimming: 4 bases; J trimming: 4 bases; junction bases outside the gene matches: 8. This CDR3 has 17 amino acids. The CDR3 is CASSSPLAGGRTGELFF. CDR3 coding DNA: TGTGCCAGCAGCTCCCCCCTAGCGGGAGGCCGCACCGGGGAGCTGTTTTTT.

The V and J genes are TRBV9 and TRBJ1-6, with a possible D match to TRBD1 (5 bases). The length of the CDR3 is 13 residues. Germline CDR1 and CDR2: SGDLS and YYNGEE. Trimming took off 6 bases at V and 7 bases at J, with 11 bases between the two ends. CDR3 nucleotides: TGTGCCAGCAATGGGGCCCAGAATTCACCCCTCCACTTT. Translated, it gives CASNGAQNSPLHF.

The chain uses TRBV24-1 and TRBJ2-1; the D gene is possibly TRBD1 (6 bases). The CDR3 runs to 15 residues. Germline V gives CDR1 KGHDR, CDR2 SFDVKD. Trimming cost V 4 bases and J 2 bases, with 11 bases left between them. The CDR3 is CATSENRATYNEQFF. In DNA form, the CDR3 reads TGTGCCACCAGTGAGAACAGGGCTACCTACAATGAGCAGTTCTTC.

This rearrangement joins TRBV24-1 to TRBJ1-1, with D uncertain. Trimming removed 4 bases from V and 6 bases from J, with 14 bases in between. CDR1 is KGHDR, CDR2 SFDVKD, per germline. CDR3 length: 14 residues. The CDR3 DNA is TGTGCCACCAGTGACCCAAGCTTGAGTGCTGAAGCTTTCTTT. It translates to CATSDPSLSAEAFF.

The V call is TRBV21-1, the J call TRBJ1-1. TRBV21-1 is classified as a pseudogene. The CDR3 covers 17 residues. The CDR3 DNA follows: TGTGCCAGCAGCAAAGAGGTTCTGCGGGGAGGGGACACTGAAGCTTTCTTT. Translation gives CASSKEVLRGGDTEAFF.

The chain links TRBV5-4 to TRBJ2-3; D is perhaps TRBD1 (6 bases). V lost 1 base to trimming and J lost 6 bases, with 15 bases between them. Germline lookup yields CDR1 SGHNT and CDR2 YYREEE (reference sequence). CDR3 length: 15 amino acids. Here the CDR3 reads CASSLLLGDTDTQYF. For the CDR3, the DNA is TGTGCCAGCAGCTTGCTCTTGGGGGACACCGATACGCAGTATTTT. The variable domain in full, with the rest retrieved from reference TRBV5-4 and TRBJ2-3, is ETGVTQSPTHLIKTRGQQVTLRCSSQSGHNTVSWYQQALGQGPQFIFQYYREEENGRGNFPPRFSGLQFPNYSSELNVNALELDDSALYLCASSLLLGDTDTQYFGPGTRLTVL.

The chain is built from TRBV30 and TRBJ2-2; 10 nucleotides match TRBD1. Germline V gene lookup returns CDR1 GTSNPN and CDR2 SVGIG (reference sequence). Trimming took 3 bases from V and 7 from J; bases not matched to a gene: 5. The CDR3 length is 14 residues. Here the CDR3 reads CAWRRDRGYGELFF. CDR3 DNA: TGTGCCTGGAGACGGGACAGGGGTTACGGGGAGCTGTTTTTT. Together with reference TRBV30 and TRBJ2-2, the CDR3 gives the full variable domain: SQTIHQWPATLVQPVGSPLSLECTVEGTSNPNLYWYRQAAGRGLQLLFYSVGIGQISSEVPQNLSASRPQDRQFILSSKKLLLSDSGFYLCAWRRDRGYGELFFGEGSRLTVL.